This T cell receptor (beta chain) was identified during a study of brain T cells in children with intractable seizures. Profiling relied on immunoSEQ multiplex PCR, and the TCRdb table lists in-frame clones only, not all of them. Of about 76,000 clones listed, 93% are singletons. Pre-surgery treatment included at least one anti-epileptic drug. This sequence was found in a boy younger than two with tuberous sclerosis and intractable seizures. The specimen comprised peripheral blood, sampled at surgery.

CDR3 coding DNA: TGTGCCTGGAGTCTCGGTGGCCGAGAGACCCAGTACTTC. It translates to CAWSLGGRETQYF. The rearrangement links TRBV30 to TRBJ2-5, with D uncertain. The CDR3 runs to 13 residues. CDR1 and CDR2 (germline): GTSNPN, SVGIG (reference sequence). The V and J ends lost 2 bases and 4 bases respectively, with 11 bases between them.